Listed below are T cell receptor beta chains from one sample, sequenced in a study of CD8 T cells in ankylosing spondylitis. TCRdb re-called the 5' RACE reads through MiXCR, storing one row per CDR3 protein. The table lists about 220,000 distinct CDR3 sequences, around 17% of them singletons. Sequencing input: blood, either unsorted or a sorted T cell fraction (not recorded which). The receptors were gathered from a male donor with ankylosing spondylitis. Both conserved end residues are part of each CDR3. Fields, in order: V gene, J gene, clone size, CDR3 protein. Only part of the rows carry a size: once, few, many, or a class if the clone is expanded.

V: TRBV12-3/TRBV12-4
J: TRBJ2-3
size: many
CDR3: CASSRPHTDTQYF

V: TRBV29-1
J: TRBJ2-7
size: few
CDR3: CSVDEGGRNEQYF

V: TRBV27
J: TRBJ2-1
size: few
CDR3: CASSWRGYNEQFF

V: TRBV5-6
J: TRBJ1-1
size: NA
CDR3: CASSMRGRRGQGEAFF

V: TRBV30
J: TRBJ2-7
size: few
CDR3: CAWFPGEGKIHEQYF

V: TRBV6-1
J: TRBJ1-5
size: few
CDR3: CASRSQSGNQPQHF

V: TRBV2
J: TRBJ2-3
size: NA
CDR3: CASSDVVVAGVAPFDTQYF

V: TRBV4-2
J: TRBJ2-2
size: NA
CDR3: CASSQDQTGATGELFF

V: TRBV24-1
J: TRBJ2-1
size: NA
CDR3: CATSDSPLNEQFF

V: TRBV6-1
J: TRBJ2-7
size: few
CDR3: CASSEWGSVDEQYF

V: TRBV29-1
J: TRBJ2-7
size: NA
CDR3: CSVGGLDYEQYF

V: TRBV29-1
J: TRBJ2-5
size: NA
CDR3: CSVEKGSGRETQYF

V: TRBV3-1
J: TRBJ2-2
size: NA
CDR3: CASSHPRGLAVFTGELFF

V: TRBV7-3
J: TRBJ2-1
size: NA
CDR3: CASSPGLAGAVNEQFF

V: TRBV6-1
J: TRBJ2-1
size: few
CDR3: CASKGGGGASSYNEQFF

V: TRBV7-6
J: TRBJ2-1
size: NA
CDR3: CASSLAMSSAYNEQFF

V: TRBV24-1
J: TRBJ2-1
size: many
CDR3: CATSDPGIAGSYNEQFF

V: TRBV7-6
J: TRBJ2-2
size: many
CDR3: CASSLVLSGRTNTGELFF

V: TRBV7-3
J: TRBJ2-1
size: NA
CDR3: CASSLSAGVLNEQFF

V: TRBV11-2
J: TRBJ1-1
size: few
CDR3: CASSSPPDRVRWNTEAFF

V: TRBV12-5
J: TRBJ1-2
size: NA
CDR3: CASGLGGLGYTF

V: TRBV4-2
J: TRBJ2-2
size: few
CDR3: CASSLESTGELFF

V: TRBV21-1
J: TRBJ1-4
size: NA
CDR3: CASSPELFF

V: TRBV6-5
J: TRBJ2-1
size: NA
CDR3: CASSYSMDSGEQFF

V: TRBV10-3
J: TRBJ2-7
size: NA
CDR3: CAGRKDGSYEQYF

V: TRBV6-4
J: TRBJ2-1
size: NA
CDR3: CASSDAGGQGEQFF

V: TRBV5-1
J: TRBJ1-1
size: many
CDR3: CASSSTVMNTEAFF

V: TRBV12-3/TRBV12-4
J: TRBJ2-7
size: few
CDR3: CASSRQGGSYEQYF

V: TRBV7-9
J: TRBJ2-1
size: NA
CDR3: CASSLVGGTVTYNEQFF

V: TRBV27
J: TRBJ1-1
size: NA
CDR3: CASSLQPGGSTEAFF

V: TRBV11-2
J: TRBJ2-1
size: NA
CDR3: CASQYLDFNNEQFF